This entry lists 21 T cell receptor beta chains sequenced from one sample in a study of blood T cell repertoires in COVID-19. The protocol was immunoSEQ multiplex PCR, while the TCRdb copy is restricted to in-frame clones and leaves out a portion. The repertoire has approximately 170,000 clones, around 80% of them found once; the top ten carry around 20%. Sequencing was carried out using PBMCs or T cells enriched from blood (not recorded which). These receptors all stem from a woman in her 70s in a cohort exposed to, infected with or recovered from COVID-19 (not recorded which).

The chain joins TRBV10-1 to TRBJ2-2; 10 positions agree with TRBD1. After removal of 5 bases from V and 5 bases from J, the junction contained 5 bases not matched to a gene. Germline CDR1 reads WNHNN; CDR2 reads SYGVQD (reference sequence). This CDR3 is 15 amino acids long. The CDR3 loop reads CASSPGQGRTGELFF. The CDR3 DNA follows: TGCGCCAGCAGTCCGGGACAGGGGAGGACCGGGGAGCTGTTTTTT.

The chain links TRBV4-3 to TRBJ1-6, with 10 bases fitting TRBD1. This CDR3 comprises 15 residues. Germline loops: CDR1 LGHNA, CDR2 YSLEER. The J segment lost 6 bases and the V segment lost 3 bases, leaving 2 bases of the junction unmatched. The CDR3 DNA sequence: TGCGCCAGCAGCCAGACAGGGGGCGTTAATTCACCCCTCCACTTT. Translated: CASSQTGGVNSPLHF.

The chain employs TRBV5-1 and TRBJ2-7, with D possibly being TRBD2 (5 bases). Germline V gene sequence: CDR1 SGHRS, CDR2 YFSETQ. The CDR3 runs 14 residues. With 2 bases removed from V and 0 bases from J, the gap between germline ends came to 9 bases. The CDR3 sequence: CASSFNGVSYEQYF. DNA for the CDR3: TGCGCCAGCAGCTTCAACGGGGTCTCCTACGAGCAGTACTTC.

This chain uses TRBV28 with TRBJ1-2; TRBD1 is a possible D gene (6 bases). The V gene's germline CDR1 is MDHEN and CDR2 SYDVKM. The CDR3 length is 13 residues. Deletions cut 7 bases from V and 8 bases from J, with 17 bases between. The CDR3 nucleotides read TGTGCCAGCACTCCGGCCCAGGGGAGAGGCTACACCTTC. Translated: CASTPAQGRGYTF.

The rearrangement uses TRBV7-8 and TRBJ2-7, with 9 bases lining up with TRBD2. J was trimmed by 3 bases and V by 1 base; bases with no gene match: 4. Germline V gives CDR1 SGHVS, CDR2 FQNEAQ. The CDR3 extends over 15 amino acids. DNA for the CDR3: TGTGCCAGCAGCTTAGAGCGGGGGGAAAGCTACGAGCAGTACTTC. Translating gives CASSLERGESYEQYF.

V and J are TRBV7-8 and TRBJ1-1; 7 nucleotides agree with TRBD1. The trim removed 0 bases at V and 0 bases at J, leaving 10 bases unmatched. This CDR3 is built from 18 residues. Germline loops: CDR1 SGHVS, CDR2 FQNEAQ. The CDR3 bases are TGTGCCAGCAGCTTAGCGGCAGGGGGTTTTCTAATGAACACTGAAGCTTTCTTT. It yields the protein CASSLAAGGFLMNTEAFF.

This clone has more than one count but fewer than ten. The CDR3 reads CASSLVARDRSGELFF. CDR3 in DNA: TGTGCCAGCAGCTTAGTTGCCCGGGACAGGTCGGGGGAGCTGTTTTTT. This chain connects TRBV7-2 to TRBJ2-2; TRBD1 agrees at 8 bases. In germline, CDR1 is SGHTA, CDR2 FQGNSA. Germline trimming cut 1 base from V and 8 bases from J; bases unmatched to any gene: 9. This CDR3 has 16 amino acids.

The chain has TRBV7-9 and TRBJ2-7, with 7 bases that match TRBD2. With 2 bases clipped from V and 0 bases from J, the junction kept 13 bases outside the gene matches. Germline lookup yields CDR1 SEHNR and CDR2 FQNEAQ (reference sequence). This CDR3 has 18 residues. The CDR3 loop reads CASSLSLDSASGSYEQYF. DNA of the CDR3: TGTGCCAGCAGCTTAAGTCTTGATTCGGCTAGCGGCTCCTACGAGCAGTACTTC.

This clone was found many times. The genes are TRBV5-1 and TRBJ2-3; D is ambiguous. CDR1 and CDR2 (germline): SGHRS, YFSETQ. Trimming shortened V by 1 base and J by 5 bases, and 11 bases separated the two germline ends. The CDR3 runs to 14 residues. In DNA form, the CDR3 reads TGCGCCAGCAGCTTGAGCCAGGTCGGAGATACGCAGTATTTT. It is translated as CASSLSQVGDTQYF.

The rearrangement joins TRBV19 to TRBJ2-7; no clear D gene. CDR1 and CDR2 from the germline V gene are LNHDA and SQIVND (reference sequence). The CDR3 extends over 14 amino acids. V was trimmed by 3 bases and J by 1 base, leaving 10 bases between them. The CDR3 is CASSISTDSYEQYF. The CDR3 DNA reads TGTGCCAGTAGTATCTCAACAGATTCCTACGAGCAGTACTTC.

This sequence joins TRBV6-5 and TRBJ1-1; 7 bases map to TRBD1. Germline V gene sequence: CDR1 MNHEY, CDR2 SVGAGI. The CDR3 is 15 amino acids. The junction had 6 bases not matched to a gene; V was cut back by 0 bases and J by 5 bases. CDR3 sequence reads: CASSYSIAGGTEAFF. DNA of the CDR3: TGTGCCAGCAGTTACTCGATCGCAGGGGGAACTGAAGCTTTCTTT.

The chain is built from TRBV15 and TRBJ2-7; 9 bases map to TRBD1. J was trimmed by 3 bases and V by 3 bases; bases with no gene match: 0. CDR3 length: 13 amino acids. CDR1 and CDR2 (germline): LNHNV, YYDKDF (reference sequence). The CDR3, as DNA: TGTGCCACCAGCAGGGACAGGGGCTACGAGCAGTACTTC. It yields the protein CATSRDRGYEQYF.

Only a few counts were recorded for this clone. The V and J genes are TRBV19 and TRBJ2-6; the D gene is possibly TRBD1 (5 bases). From germline, CDR1 is LNHDA and CDR2 SQIVND (reference sequence). The CDR3 is 14 amino acids. V dropped 3 bases and J dropped 7 bases, with 10 bases sitting between them. CDR3 coding DNA: TGTGCCAGTAGTATCCTACAGGAAGCCAACGTCCTGACTTTC. This codes for CASSILQEANVLTF.

The rearrangement uses TRBV28 and TRBJ2-5, with 8 bases fitting TRBD2. Germline CDR1 MDHEN, CDR2 SYDVKM. The CDR3 has 13 amino acids. V dropped 8 bases and J dropped 2; count of bases not matched to a gene: 4. CDR3 in DNA: TGTGCCAGCGCCCGCGGGGGGCAAGAGACCCAGTACTTC. Amino acids: CASARGGQETQYF. Variable domain in full (rest from reference TRBV28 and TRBJ2-5): DVKVTQSSRYLVKRTGEKVFLECVQDMDHENMFWYRQDPGLGLRLIYFSYDVKMKEKGDIPEGYSVSREKKERFSLILESASTNQTSMYLCASARGGQETQYFGPGTRLLVL.

V and J are TRBV12-3 or TRBV12-4 and TRBJ2-7; D is ambiguous. The CDR3 is made up of 13 amino acids. Trimming removed 3 bases at V and 3 bases at J, with 9 bases between. The CDR3 DNA sequence: TGTGCCAGCAGTTTTTCGAGCTTCTACGAGCAGTACTTC. Its protein is CASSFSSFYEQYF.

Only one count was recorded for this clone. V and J are TRBV7-9 and TRBJ1-2, with 8 positions matching TRBD1. Trimming removed 3 bases from V and 8 bases from J; junction bases left unmatched: 14. This CDR3 contains 16 residues. Germline V gives CDR1 SEHNR, CDR2 FQNEAQ (reference sequence). The CDR3 DNA follows: TGTGCCAGCAGCTTTCCGGTCCTGACAGGGGAGGGCGGCTACACCTTC. Protein product: CASSFPVLTGEGGYTF.

This clone was seen a handful of times. V gene TRBV3-1 (or the pseudogene TRBV3-2) combines with J gene TRBJ2-7, with TRBD1 matching 11 bases. CDR3 length equals 15 residues. In germline, CDR1 is LGHDT, CDR2 YNNKEL (reference sequence). With 8 bases clipped from V and 3 bases from J, the junction kept 9 bases outside the gene matches. Here the CDR3 reads CASRTAGTGGYEQYF. In DNA form, the CDR3 reads TGTGCCAGCCGCACTGCCGGGACAGGGGGCTACGAGCAGTACTTC.

The chain joins TRBV2 to TRBJ2-3; D ambiguous. CDR3 size: 12 residues. Looked up from germline, CDR1 is SNHLY and CDR2 is FYNNEI. V gave up 2 bases and J gave up 7 bases, with 7 bases separating them. The CDR3 loop is CASSERDYTQYF. CDR3 nucleotides: TGTGCCAGCAGTGAACGTGACTATACGCAGTATTTT.

J is TRBJ2-7 and V is TRBV27, with 8 bases that match TRBD1. Germline V lookup: CDR1 MNHEY, CDR2 SMNVEV (reference sequence). The CDR3 totals 15 residues. V shed 5 bases, J shed 12 bases, and the junction held 18 bases outside the gene matches. The CDR3 DNA is TGTGCCAGCAGTGTAACCGGGACAGGTATAACAAGGCGGTACTTC. Translation: CASSVTGTGITRRYF.

The chain is built from TRBV6-6 and TRBJ2-3, with D uncertain. The germline V gene has CDR1 MNHNY and CDR2 SVGAGI (reference sequence). V lost 2 bases, J lost 3 bases, and 9 bases lay in between. The CDR3 is made up of 14 amino acids. This CDR3 is CASSYHYSTDTQYF. CDR3 sequence (DNA): TGTGCCAGCAGTTACCATTACAGTACAGATACGCAGTATTTT.

This rearrangement joins TRBV6-5 to TRBJ2-5, with D perhaps matching TRBD2 (7 bases). Germline V gene sequence: CDR1 MNHEY, CDR2 SVGAGI. The CDR3 has 16 amino acids. Between the trimmed V and J ends, which lost 0 bases and 4 bases, there was a span of 15 bases. The CDR3 spells CASSYSKARGGETQYF. The CDR3 bases are TGTGCCAGCAGTTACTCGAAGGCTAGGGGGGGAGAGACCCAGTACTTC.